These 31 T cell receptor beta chains came from one sample sequenced in a study of graft-versus-host responses after intestinal transplantation. Sequenced by immunoSEQ multiplex PCR; TCRdb stores in-frame clones only, minus some. The table has 62,000 or so clones, approximately 90% seen once. Their antigens are not known. The sequencing here drew on unstimulated CD8+ T cells sorted from spleen or lymph node cells, taken before transplant. The receptors here all came from a human donor who was the organ donor for an intestinal transplant.

CDR3 sequence (DNA): TGTGCCACCAGCAGAGATTTTTTAAGGAGCTCTGGAAACACCATATATTTT. Its translation: CATSRDFLRSSGNTIYF. The chain has TRBV15 and TRBJ1-3; D ambiguous. The germline gives CDR1 LNHNV, CDR2 YYDKDF (reference sequence). Trimming left V 0 bases short and J 0 bases short, with 12 bases between. CDR3 length: 17 residues. Combining the CDR3 with reference TRBV15 and TRBJ1-3 gives the whole variable domain DAMVIQNPRYQVTQFGKPVTLSCSQTLNHNVMYWYQQKSSQAPKLLFHYYDKDFNNEADTPDNFQSRRPNTSFCFLDIRSPGLGDTAMYLCATSRDFLRSSGNTIYFGEGSWLTVV.

The CDR3 here is CSVEGLAGPYEQYF. The CDR3 DNA sequence: TGCAGCGTTGAAGGGCTAGCAGGACCCTACGAGCAGTACTTC. The rearrangement joins TRBV29-1 to TRBJ2-7; D is possibly TRBD2 (5 bases). Trimming removed 1 base from V and 2 bases from J, with 12 bases in between. CDR1 is SQVTM, CDR2 ANQGSEA, per germline. The CDR3 covers 14 residues.

The chain uses TRBV28 and TRBJ2-2, with D perhaps TRBD1 (6 bases). The V and J ends lost 5 bases and 4 bases respectively, with 17 bases between them. The CDR3 runs 16 residues. Germline lookup yields CDR1 MDHEN and CDR2 SYDVKM. CDR3 sequence (DNA): TGTGCCAGCAGTGTCGACAGGCTGGGGGTCACCGGGGAGCTGTTTTTT. This sequence encodes CASSVDRLGVTGELFF. Based on the CDR3 plus reference TRBV28 and TRBJ2-2, the full variable domain is DVKVTQSSRYLVKRTGEKVFLECVQDMDHENMFWYRQDPGLGLRLIYFSYDVKMKEKGDIPEGYSVSREKKERFSLILESASTNQTSMYLCASSVDRLGVTGELFFGEGSRLTVL.

The chain uses TRBV10-3 and TRBJ2-2; D might be TRBD1 (5 bases). From germline, CDR1 is ENHRY and CDR2 SYGVKD. This CDR3 has 13 amino acids. Between the trimmed V and J ends, which lost 3 bases and 3 bases, there was a span of 5 bases. The DNA for the CDR3 is TGTGCCATCAGTGACAGGGACACCGGGGAGCTGTTTTTT. Residues: CAISDRDTGELFF.

This chain joins TRBV14 and TRBJ2-1; 14 positions match TRBD2. After removal of 6 bases from V and 5 bases from J, the junction contained 15 bases not matched to a gene. Germline CDR1 reads SGHDN; CDR2 reads FVKESK. The CDR3 has 19 amino acids. CDR3 sequence (DNA): TGTGCCAGCAGTCCCGGACTAGCGGGAGGATATAGGGAGGACAATGAGCAGTTCTTC. Its translation: CASSPGLAGGYREDNEQFF.

This chain joins TRBV27 and TRBJ1-4, with 11 positions matching TRBD1. J was trimmed by 7 bases and V by 2 bases; bases with no gene match: 3. This CDR3 region has 15 residues. Germline V gives CDR1 MNHEY, CDR2 SMNVEV (reference sequence). Here the CDR3 DNA reads TGTGCCAGCAGTTTACAGGGACAGGGGGGTGAAAAACTGTTTTTT. Translated: CASSLQGQGGEKLFF.

The rearrangement links TRBV21-1 to TRBJ2-2; no DNA check was done on the table's D call, TRBD1. TRBV21-1 is a documented pseudogene. This CDR3 contains 13 residues. In nucleotides, the CDR3 is TGTGCCAGAAGGACAGGGTCCACCGGGGAGCTGTTTTTT. This codes for CARRTGSTGELFF.

This clone appeared a single time. As DNA, the CDR3 is TGTGCCAGCAGAATAGACCCTACTAGCTCCTACGAGCAGTACTTC. Encoded protein: CASRIDPTSSYEQYF. V gene TRBV5-4 combines with J gene TRBJ2-7, with a tentative D call TRBD2 (5 bases). Germline V gives CDR1 SGHNT, CDR2 YYREEE (reference sequence). The CDR3 has 15 residues. Trimming removed 5 bases at V and 0 bases at J, with 15 bases between.

V and J are TRBV27 and TRBJ2-7, with D tentatively TRBD1 (5 bases). CDR1 and CDR2 from the germline V gene are MNHEY and SMNVEV (reference sequence). The V gene lost 3 bases and the J gene lost 4 bases, with 13 bases spanning the gap. This CDR3 comprises 14 residues. DNA for the CDR3: TGTGCCAGCAGTTTCCTGGACACTCCTTACGAGCAGTACTTC. Translating it yields CASSFLDTPYEQYF.

V and J are TRBV6-6 and TRBJ1-2, with a tentative D call TRBD1 (6 bases). Germline values: CDR1 MNHNY, CDR2 SVGAGI (reference sequence). The CDR3 covers 16 residues. The V gene lost 4 bases and the J gene lost 0 bases, with 15 bases spanning the gap. The CDR3 sequence: CASSSLGGGSNYGYTF. The CDR3 DNA follows: TGTGCCAGCAGTTCGTTAGGGGGTGGGTCTAACTATGGCTACACCTTC.

The chain carries TRBV10-3 and TRBJ2-3, with D possibly being TRBD1 (6 bases). The length of the CDR3 is 10 residues. Germline CDR1 reads ENHRY; CDR2 reads SYGVKD. CDR3 amino acids: CGTVTDTQYF. CDR3 nucleotides: TGTGGGACAGTCACAGATACGCAGTATTTT.

This chain joins TRBV28 and TRBJ2-7; the D gene is possibly TRBD1 (6 bases). V shed 3 bases and J shed 5 bases, with 23 bases lying between them. This CDR3 region has 17 residues. Germline values: CDR1 MDHEN, CDR2 SYDVKM. CDR3 in DNA: TGTGCCAGCAGTTTTGTCGTTAGGGGGAAGGGCGCCCACGAGCAGTACTTC. Protein product: CASSFVVRGKGAHEQYF.

The V call is TRBV6-1, the J call TRBJ2-1, with unresolved D. Germline CDR1 MNHNS, CDR2 SASEGT. Between the trimmed V and J ends, which lost 8 bases and 8 bases, there was a span of 16 bases. The CDR3 runs to 13 residues. DNA of the CDR3: TGTGCCAGCTCTCTACGGTTTACGGATGAGCAGTTCTTC. This codes for CASSLRFTDEQFF.

This sequence joins TRBV7-6 and TRBJ1-1; maybe TRBD1 (6 bases). V shed 3 bases and J shed 1 base, with 18 bases lying between them. Germline CDR1 SGHVS, CDR2 FNYEAQ. The CDR3 extends over 17 amino acids. Here the CDR3 reads CASSFASQGPTNTEAFF. In DNA, the CDR3 is TGTGCCAGCAGCTTCGCCTCTCAGGGGCCAACGAACACTGAAGCTTTCTTT.

The chain has TRBV27 and TRBJ2-7; the match to TRBD1 covers 7 bases. The ends lost 4 bases at V and 3 bases at J; junction bases unmatched: 9. Germline V gene lookup returns CDR1 MNHEY and CDR2 SMNVEV (reference sequence). This CDR3 has 15 residues. CDR3 DNA sequence: TGTGCCAGCAGTTCATTACGCGACAGGGACTACGAGCAGTACTTC. Translated: CASSSLRDRDYEQYF.

The chain combines TRBV28 with TRBJ2-7; 7 bases match TRBD1. CDR1 and CDR2 (germline): MDHEN, SYDVKM. CDR3 length equals 13 residues. V lost 6 bases and J lost 5; bases outside the gene matches: 7. The CDR3 here is CASSPDRVDEQYF. The CDR3 coding sequence is TGTGCCAGCAGCCCCGACAGGGTGGACGAGCAGTACTTC.

The sample holds a few counts of this clone. The rearrangement links TRBV4-3 to TRBJ2-3, with 8 positions matching TRBD1. Trimming took 1 base from V and 4 from J; bases not matched to a gene: 4. Germline V gene data show CDR1 as LGHNA and CDR2 as YSLEER. This CDR3 region has 15 residues. In DNA form, the CDR3 reads TGCGCCAGCAGCCAAGTGGACAGGGAGCCAGATACGCAGTATTTT. It encodes CASSQVDREPDTQYF.

CDR3 DNA sequence: TGTGCCAGCATGGGACAGGGCCCGGGCTACACCTTC. It encodes CASMGQGPGYTF. The V call is TRBV27, the J call TRBJ1-2; 9 bases are shared with TRBD1. V shed 7 bases and J 8 bases; nucleotides not matched to a gene: 5. The CDR3 extends over 12 amino acids. From germline, CDR1 is MNHEY and CDR2 SMNVEV (reference sequence).

The chain uses TRBV4-3 and TRBJ2-1; D remains ambiguous. Germline CDR1 and CDR2: LGHNA and YSLEER. The CDR3 runs to 14 residues. Trimming left V 3 bases short and J 4 bases short, with 10 bases between. The CDR3 reads CASSQRIDYNEQFF. The CDR3 coding sequence is TGCGCCAGCAGCCAGAGGATTGATTACAATGAGCAGTTCTTC.

The CDR3 reads CASSLLGLGVNQPQHF. The CDR3 DNA reads TGTGCCAGCAGTTTATTGGGACTAGGGGTCAATCAGCCCCAGCATTTT. The chain employs TRBV28 and TRBJ1-5; a possible D gene is TRBD1 (5 bases). CDR1 is MDHEN, CDR2 SYDVKM, per germline. V was cut by 1 base and J by 3 bases, with 13 bases left in between. This CDR3 has 16 residues.

V and J are TRBV7-2 and TRBJ1-3; D is unresolved. The CDR3 loop spans 13 amino acids. From germline, CDR1 is SGHTA and CDR2 FQGNSA. The germline V and J ends were trimmed by 10 bases and 0 bases, with 10 bases remaining between them. CDR3 protein: CATRDRSGNTIYF. The CDR3 bases are TGTGCCACCCGGGATCGCTCTGGAAACACCATATATTTT.

The CDR3 bases are TGTGCCAGCAGCCCCCAGGGTCCCCGCACAGATACGCAGTATTTT. Translated, it gives CASSPQGPRTDTQYF. The chain has TRBV28 and TRBJ2-3; D is possibly TRBD1 (5 bases). This CDR3 region has 15 residues. Germline CDR1 MDHEN, CDR2 SYDVKM. The V end lost 6 bases, the J end lost 1 base, and 14 bases lay between the germline ends.

The chain couples TRBV18 to TRBJ1-2, with 8 bases fitting TRBD1. The germline CDR1 and CDR2 sequences are KGHSH and LQKENI. CDR3 length: 16 residues. Trimming removed 4 bases from V and 8 bases from J; junction bases left unmatched: 15. The CDR3 DNA is TGTGCCAGCTCACATCTCTCTTCCAAGGACAGGGACGGCTACACCTTC. Translated, it gives CASSHLSSKDRDGYTF.

About this clone itself: The same CDR3 arises from other DNA sequences in this sample as well. The gene calls are TRBV19 and TRBJ1-2, with D unclear. The V end lost 3 bases, the J end lost 5 bases, and 10 bases lay between the germline ends. This CDR3 spans 13 amino acids. The germline V gene encodes CDR1 LNHDA and CDR2 SQIVND (reference sequence). CDR3 nucleotide sequence: TGTGCCAGTAGTATTCTTGGCCAGTATGGCTACACCTTC. This gives the protein CASSILGQYGYTF.

This chain joins TRBV27 and TRBJ1-5; maybe TRBD1 (6 bases). V dropped 2 bases and J dropped 0 bases, with 14 bases sitting between them. Germline-derived CDR1 and CDR2 are MNHEY and SMNVEV (reference sequence). This CDR3 comprises 17 residues. The CDR3 loop reads CASSLAAGDPSNQPQHF. CDR3 in DNA: TGTGCCAGCAGTTTAGCGGCAGGGGACCCTAGCAATCAGCCCCAGCATTTT.

The V call is TRBV28, the J call TRBJ2-5; 12 nucleotides align to TRBD2. From germline, CDR1 is MDHEN and CDR2 SYDVKM. This CDR3 region has 16 residues. V trimming: 6 bases; J trimming: 5 bases; junction bases outside the gene matches: 10. The CDR3 DNA is TGTGCCAGCAGCCTGACTAGCGGGAGATGGGAGGAGACCCAGTACTTC. This codes for CASSLTSGRWEETQYF.

The chain combines TRBV30 with TRBJ2-4; D not certain. Germline CDR1 and CDR2: GTSNPN and SVGIG (reference sequence). The CDR3 consists of 15 residues. With 0 bases removed from V and 6 bases from J, the gap between germline ends came to 15 bases. The CDR3 DNA sequence: TGTGCCTGGAGTGTGATAGACGGGTACACAAACATTCAGTACTTC. Translated, it gives CAWSVIDGYTNIQYF.

The V gene is TRBV6-1, the J gene TRBJ1-1; possibly TRBD1 for D (5 bases). V was cut by 3 bases and J by 4 bases, with 12 bases left in between. The CDR3 is 14 residues long. The germline gives CDR1 MNHNS, CDR2 SASEGT. The CDR3 here is CASSDDSVSTEAFF. DNA for the CDR3: TGTGCCAGCAGTGACGACAGCGTGAGCACTGAAGCTTTCTTT.

This chain joins TRBV9 and TRBJ2-7, with 12 bases matching TRBD1. The CDR3 contains 18 residues. CDR1 and CDR2 (germline): SGDLS, YYNGEE. Unmatched junction bases numbered 12, after V lost 3 bases and J lost 2 bases. CDR3 amino acids: CASSDTTGQGAGAYEQYF. The CDR3 DNA reads as TGTGCCAGCAGCGACACTACGGGACAGGGGGCCGGGGCCTACGAGCAGTACTTC.

Written as DNA, the CDR3 is TGTGCCAGTAGAACCCCCCCCGGCAGGGGGGCCGGGGAGCTGTTTTTT. Its translation: CASRTPPGRGAGELFF. The V call is TRBV19, the J call TRBJ2-2, with TRBD1 as a possible D gene (7 bases). The CDR3 has 16 amino acids. Germline V gives CDR1 LNHDA, CDR2 SQIVND (reference sequence). The V end was cut by 6 bases, the J end by 6 bases, with 20 bases between.

V is TRBV4-1 and J is TRBJ2-1; D not certain. This CDR3 has 11 amino acids. Germline-derived CDR1 and CDR2 are MGHRA and YSYEKL. The ends were cut back, 1 base at V and 9 bases at J, with 4 bases in the middle. The chain's CDR3 is CASSQGSEQFF. The DNA for the CDR3 is TGCGCCAGCAGCCAAGGGAGTGAGCAGTTCTTC.